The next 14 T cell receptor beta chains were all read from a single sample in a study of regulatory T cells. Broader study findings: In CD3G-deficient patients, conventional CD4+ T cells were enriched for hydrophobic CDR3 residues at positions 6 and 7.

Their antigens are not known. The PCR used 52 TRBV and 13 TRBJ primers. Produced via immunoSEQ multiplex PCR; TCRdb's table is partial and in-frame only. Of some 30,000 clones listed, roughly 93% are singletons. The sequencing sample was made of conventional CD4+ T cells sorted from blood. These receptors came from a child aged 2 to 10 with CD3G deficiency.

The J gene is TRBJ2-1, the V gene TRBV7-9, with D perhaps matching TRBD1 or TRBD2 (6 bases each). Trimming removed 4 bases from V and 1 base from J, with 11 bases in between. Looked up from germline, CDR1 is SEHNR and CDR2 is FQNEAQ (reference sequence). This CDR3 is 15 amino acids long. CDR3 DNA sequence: TGTGCCAGCAGCTCTGGGGGGCTATCCTACAATGAGCAGTTCTTC. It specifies CASSSGGLSYNEQFF.

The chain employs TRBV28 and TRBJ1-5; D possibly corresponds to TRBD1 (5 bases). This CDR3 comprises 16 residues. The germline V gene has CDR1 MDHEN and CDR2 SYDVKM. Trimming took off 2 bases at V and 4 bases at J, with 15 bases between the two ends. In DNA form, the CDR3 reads TGTGCCAGCAGTTTAGATCCAGGGCGACCAAATCAGCCCCAGCATTTT. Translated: CASSLDPGRPNQPQHF.

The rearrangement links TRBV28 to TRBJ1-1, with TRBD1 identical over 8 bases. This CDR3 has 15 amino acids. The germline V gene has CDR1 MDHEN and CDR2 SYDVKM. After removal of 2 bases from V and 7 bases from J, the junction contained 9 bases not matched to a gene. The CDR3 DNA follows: TGTGCCAGCAGTTTAGCAGGGGGCGATCAGAATGAAGCTTTCTTT. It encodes CASSLAGGDQNEAFF.

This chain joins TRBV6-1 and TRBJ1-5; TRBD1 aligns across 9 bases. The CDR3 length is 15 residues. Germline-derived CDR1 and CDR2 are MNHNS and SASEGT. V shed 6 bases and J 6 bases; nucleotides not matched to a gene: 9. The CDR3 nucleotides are TGTGCCAGCAGAGACCTCCGGGACAGGGCTCAGCCCCAGCATTTT. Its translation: CASRDLRDRAQPQHF.

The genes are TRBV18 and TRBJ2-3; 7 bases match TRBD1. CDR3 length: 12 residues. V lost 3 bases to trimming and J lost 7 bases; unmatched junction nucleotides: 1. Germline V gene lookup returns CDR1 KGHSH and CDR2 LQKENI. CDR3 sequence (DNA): TGTGCCAGCTCACCGGGACAGCATACGCAGTATTTT. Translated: CASSPGQHTQYF.

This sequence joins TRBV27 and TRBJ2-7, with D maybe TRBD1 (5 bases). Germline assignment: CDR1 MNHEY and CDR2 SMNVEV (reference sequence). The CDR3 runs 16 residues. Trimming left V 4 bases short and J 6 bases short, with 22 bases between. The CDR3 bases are TGTGCCAGCAGTTCTTCCAGGAAGGGGCGCCTTGGCGAGCAGTACTTC. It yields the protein CASSSSRKGRLGEQYF.

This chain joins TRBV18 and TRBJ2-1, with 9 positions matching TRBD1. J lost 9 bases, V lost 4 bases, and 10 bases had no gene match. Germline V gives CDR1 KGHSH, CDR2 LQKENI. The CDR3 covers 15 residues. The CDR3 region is CASSLYGTGYGEQFF. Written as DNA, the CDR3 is TGTGCCAGCTCACTATACGGGACAGGGTATGGTGAGCAGTTCTTC.

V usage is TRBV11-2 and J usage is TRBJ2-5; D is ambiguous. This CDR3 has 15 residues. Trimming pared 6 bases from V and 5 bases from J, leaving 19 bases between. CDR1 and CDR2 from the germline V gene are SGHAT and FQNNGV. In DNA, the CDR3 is TGTGCCAGCAGTCTTGAAACCGGCCGCTCGGAGACCCAGTACTTC. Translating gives CASSLETGRSETQYF.

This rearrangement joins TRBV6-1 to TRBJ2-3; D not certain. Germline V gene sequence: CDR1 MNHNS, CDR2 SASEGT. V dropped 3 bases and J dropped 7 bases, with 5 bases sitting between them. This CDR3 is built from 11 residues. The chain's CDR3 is CASSEGYTQYF. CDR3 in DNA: TGTGCCAGCAGTGAGGGTTATACGCAGTATTTT.

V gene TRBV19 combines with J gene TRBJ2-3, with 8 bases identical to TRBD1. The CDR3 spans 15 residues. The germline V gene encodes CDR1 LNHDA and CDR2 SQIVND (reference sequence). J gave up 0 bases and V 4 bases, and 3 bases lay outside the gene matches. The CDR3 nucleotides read TGTGCCAGTAGTAGGGGACAGGCTAGCACAGATACGCAGTATTTT. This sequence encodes CASSRGQASTDTQYF.

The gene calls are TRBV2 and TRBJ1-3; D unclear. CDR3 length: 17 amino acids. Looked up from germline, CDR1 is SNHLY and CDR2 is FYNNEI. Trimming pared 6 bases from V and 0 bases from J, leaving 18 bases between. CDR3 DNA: TGTGCCAGCAGCCGCATAGACCCGGGCCACTCTGGAAACACCATATATTTT. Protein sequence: CASSRIDPGHSGNTIYF.

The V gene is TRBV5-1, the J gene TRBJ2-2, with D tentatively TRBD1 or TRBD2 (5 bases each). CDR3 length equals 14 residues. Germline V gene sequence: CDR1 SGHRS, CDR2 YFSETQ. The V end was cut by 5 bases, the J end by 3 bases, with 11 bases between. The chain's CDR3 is CASRGPSYTGELFF. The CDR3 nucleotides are TGCGCCAGCAGGGGACCTTCTTACACCGGGGAGCTGTTTTTT.

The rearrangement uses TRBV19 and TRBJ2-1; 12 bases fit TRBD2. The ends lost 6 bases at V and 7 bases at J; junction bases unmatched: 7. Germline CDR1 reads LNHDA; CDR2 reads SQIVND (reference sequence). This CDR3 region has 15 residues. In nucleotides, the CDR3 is TGTGCCAGTAGGAAGACTAGCGGGAGTTTAAATGAGCAGTTCTTC. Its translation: CASRKTSGSLNEQFF.

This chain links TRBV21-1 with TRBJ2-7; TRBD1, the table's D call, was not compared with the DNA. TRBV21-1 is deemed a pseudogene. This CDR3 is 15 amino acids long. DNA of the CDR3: TGTGCCAGCAGCAATAAGGGACAGGGGATCTACGAGCAGTACTTC. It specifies CASSNKGQGIYEQYF.